This TCR beta chain derives from a study of blood T cells in healthy people across ages. Through a sample-barcoded 5' primer and a J-beta primer mix, a second PCR was run for 7 to 11 cycles. TCRdb recomputed calls from the 5' RACE reads with MiXCR, one row per CDR3 protein. This sample has some 1 million distinct CDR3 sequences, with around 45% found just once. This CDR3 spans 14 amino acids. Trimming shortened V by 4 bases and J by 1 base, and 10 bases separated the two germline ends. Per germline, CDR1 SGHRS and CDR2 YFSETQ. This clonotype was picked up one time. Antigen: not known. Findings and caveats of the study: Long-lived donors carried more naive CD4+ cells and greater diversity than aged donors.

The sequencing input was blood. The chain couples TRBV5-1 to TRBJ2-3; D possibly corresponds to TRBD2 (5 bases). This receptor was taken from a woman aged 60-75 years in good health. The CDR3 here is CASSHYSGTDTQYF. The CDR3 DNA reads TGCGCCAGCAGCCATTATAGCGGCACAGATACGCAGTATTTT. The variable domain in full, with the rest retrieved from reference TRBV5-1 and TRBJ2-3, is KAGVTQTPRYLIKTRGQQVTLSCSPISGHRSVSWYQQTPGQGLQFLFEYFSETQRNKGNFPGRFSGRQFSNSRSEMNVSTLELGDSALYLCASSHYSGTDTQYFGPGTRLTVL.